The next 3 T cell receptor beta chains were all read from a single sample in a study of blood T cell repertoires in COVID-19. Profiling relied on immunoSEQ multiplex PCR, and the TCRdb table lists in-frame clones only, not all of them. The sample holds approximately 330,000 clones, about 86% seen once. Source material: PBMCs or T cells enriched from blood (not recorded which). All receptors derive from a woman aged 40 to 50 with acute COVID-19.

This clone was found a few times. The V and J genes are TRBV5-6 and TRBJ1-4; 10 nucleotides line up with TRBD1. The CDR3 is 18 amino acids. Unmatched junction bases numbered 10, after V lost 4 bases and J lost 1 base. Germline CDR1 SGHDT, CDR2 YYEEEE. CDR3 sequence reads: CASSLLSDRGLTNEKLFF. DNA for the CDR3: TGTGCCAGCAGCCTCCTCTCAGACAGGGGGCTAACTAATGAAAAACTGTTTTTT.

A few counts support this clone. The CDR3 DNA is TGTGCCAGCAGCTACGGGGACAGCTTCTACGAGCAGTACTTC. Translated, it gives CASSYGDSFYEQYF. The rearrangement links TRBV11-1 to TRBJ2-7, with 7 bases aligning to TRBD1. V was clipped by 4 bases and J by 3 bases; unmatched bases: 6. Germline CDR1 SGHAT, CDR2 FQDESV (reference sequence). The CDR3 totals 14 residues.

CDR3 sequence: CASSLGGQQPQHF. As DNA, the CDR3 is TGTGCCAGCAGTCTGGGCGGGCAGCAGCCCCAGCATTTT. The chain uses TRBV6-6 and TRBJ1-5; D gene ambiguous. Between the trimmed V and J ends, which lost 5 bases and 7 bases, there was a span of 12 bases. Germline V gene lookup returns CDR1 MNHNY and CDR2 SVGAGI (reference sequence). This CDR3 is 13 amino acids long.